Below are 22 T cell receptor beta chains sequenced from a single sample in a study of T cells in Graves' hyperthyroidism and ophthalmopathy. Amplified TCR beta CDR3 regions came from RNA transcripts. When the TCR CDR3 underwent first-round RT-PCR, the HTBI primer set was used. Each CDR3 protein gets one entry after TCRdb re-called the multiplex PCR reads with MiXCR. The profile shows around 600,000 distinct CDR3 sequences, roughly 15% of them singletons. Sequencing used blood. The receptors come from a woman between 50 and 59 years old with Graves' ophthalmopathy.

This clonotype has a count of ten or more. This chain joins TRBV7-2 and TRBJ2-5, with D unresolved. Trimming took off 5 bases at V and 1 base at J, with 5 bases between the two ends. This CDR3 is built from 12 residues. From germline, CDR1 is SGHTA and CDR2 FQGNSA. The CDR3 DNA reads TGTGCCAGCAGCACAAGCCAAGAGACCCAGTACTTC. It is translated as CASSTSQETQYF.

The chain recombines TRBV18 with TRBJ2-5, with 7 bases identical to TRBD2. The J segment lost 1 base and the V segment lost 3 bases, leaving 11 bases of the junction unmatched. Germline V CDR1 and CDR2: KGHSH, LQKENI. The CDR3 sequence is 17 residues long. In DNA, the CDR3 is TGTGCCAGCTCACCCCTTATGAGCGGGACCCTCCAAGAGACCCAGTACTTC. Its translation is CASSPLMSGTLQETQYF. The variable domain in full, with the rest retrieved from reference TRBV18 and TRBJ2-5, is NAGVMQNPRHLVRRRGQEARLRCSPMKGHSHVYWYRQLPEEGLKFMVYLQKENIIDESGMPKERFSAEFPKEGPSILRIQQVVRGDSAAYFCASSPLMSGTLQETQYFGPGTRLLVL.

The chain couples TRBV11-2 to TRBJ2-4; 12 positions agree with TRBD1. Germline assignment: CDR1 SGHAT and CDR2 FQNNGV. CDR3 length equals 18 residues. V lost 5 bases, J lost 1 base, and 9 bases stayed unmatched. Here the CDR3 reads CASSPAGTGGFAKNIQYF. CDR3 DNA sequence: TGTGCCAGCAGCCCCGCCGGGACAGGGGGCTTTGCCAAAAACATTCAGTACTTC.

This clonotype was detected ten times or more. The rearrangement uses TRBV4-1 and TRBJ1-5, with a weak D call TRBD1 (6 bases). This CDR3 is 16 amino acids long. V dropped 3 bases and J dropped 0 bases, with 12 bases sitting between them. Per the germline V gene, CDR1 is MGHRA and CDR2 is YSYEKL. CDR3 DNA: TGCGCCAGCAGCCACCAGGGACACCTTAGCAATCAGCCCCAGCATTTT. Translated: CASSHQGHLSNQPQHF.

This clonotype showed up many times. V gene TRBV28 combines with J gene TRBJ2-5; D is unclear. CDR3 size: 14 residues. Trimming removed 5 bases at V and 5 bases at J, with 15 bases between. The V gene's germline CDR1 is MDHEN and CDR2 SYDVKM. CDR3: CASSTLAMGETQYF. The CDR3 DNA reads TGTGCCAGCAGTACACTGGCCATGGGGGAGACCCAGTACTTC.

This clonotype was recorded many times. The chain joins TRBV28 to TRBJ2-1; D is undetermined. From germline, CDR1 is MDHEN and CDR2 SYDVKM. The CDR3 runs to 17 residues. Trimming shortened V by 3 bases and J by 1 base, and 16 bases separated the two germline ends. The CDR3 coding sequence is TGTGCCAGCAGTTTCCAATCGGCGGCACCATCCTACAATGAGCAGTTCTTC. Encoded protein: CASSFQSAAPSYNEQFF.

This clonotype has a count of ten or more. The chain combines TRBV2 with TRBJ2-1; D is ambiguous. V lost 7 bases and J lost 8, with 12 bases in between. Germline values: CDR1 SNHLY, CDR2 FYNNEI. The CDR3 covers 12 residues. CDR3 region: CASTRTLYEQFF. The CDR3 region has the DNA TGTGCCAGCACGCGCACTCTCTATGAGCAGTTCTTC.

V and J are TRBV29-1 and TRBJ1-2, with unresolved D. With 0 bases removed from V and 4 bases from J, the gap between germline ends came to 3 bases. The CDR3 length is 11 residues. Germline lookup yields CDR1 SQVTM and CDR2 ANQGSEA. CDR3 coding DNA: TGCAGCGTTGAAGAGGCCTATGGCTACACCTTC. It specifies CSVEEAYGYTF.

The V and J genes are TRBV7-2 and TRBJ2-1; D is uncertain. The CDR3 length is 16 residues. Germline V gene lookup returns CDR1 SGHTA and CDR2 FQGNSA. The V gene lost 4 bases and the J gene lost 1 base, with 14 bases spanning the gap. The CDR3 coding sequence is TGTGCCAGCAGCTCTAGGGTGATAGGGTCCTACAATGAGCAGTTCTTC. Translated: CASSSRVIGSYNEQFF.

The V gene is TRBV6-1, the J gene TRBJ2-1, with D perhaps given as TRBD1 or TRBD2 (5 bases each). Germline V gene lookup returns CDR1 MNHNS and CDR2 SASEGT. V shed 6 bases and J shed 0 bases, with 15 bases lying between them. The CDR3 contains 16 residues. The CDR3 region is CASRAPGPYSYNEQFF. Here the CDR3 DNA reads TGTGCCAGCAGAGCACCGGGACCTTACTCCTACAATGAGCAGTTCTTC.

The J gene is TRBJ2-7, the V gene TRBV15, with TRBD1 identical over 12 bases. Germline V gene sequence: CDR1 LNHNV, CDR2 YYDKDF (reference sequence). With V trimmed by 4 bases and J by 3 bases, 7 bases remained unmatched. This CDR3 comprises 16 residues. In DNA form, the CDR3 reads TGTGCCACCAGCACCGGGGGGACAGGGGGCGTCTACGAGCAGTACTTC. It encodes CATSTGGTGGVYEQYF.

The rearrangement joins TRBV28 to TRBJ1-4, with TRBD1 matching 7 bases. The CDR3 contains 15 residues. V shed 6 bases, J shed 7 bases, and the junction held 11 bases outside the gene matches. Per germline, CDR1 MDHEN and CDR2 SYDVKM. The CDR3 DNA sequence: TGTGCCAGCAGCCCGCCACAGGGGATGGGTGAAAAACTGTTTTTT. Its translation is CASSPPQGMGEKLFF.

Many counts were recorded for this clonotype. The V gene is TRBV7-2, the J gene TRBJ1-2, with D uncertain. The germline gives CDR1 SGHTA, CDR2 FQGNSA. V was trimmed by 4 bases and J by 5 bases, leaving 11 bases between them. The CDR3 extends over 13 amino acids. The CDR3 DNA is TGTGCCAGCAGCTCGACAACCCAATATGGCTACACCTTC. This gives the protein CASSSTTQYGYTF.

This clonotype was seen repeatedly, ten times or more. The genes are TRBV12-3 or TRBV12-4 and TRBJ1-6, with D hard to call. The CDR3 extends over 12 amino acids. V was pared by 8 bases and J by 6 bases, with 8 bases between. The CDR3 DNA reads as TGTGCCAGCTCTTTCCTTAATTCACCCCTCCACTTT. Amino acid sequence: CASSFLNSPLHF.

This clonotype was seen many times. The chain joins TRBV11-2 to TRBJ1-1; D remains ambiguous. V was pared by 4 bases and J by 0 bases, with 12 bases between. The CDR3 contains 15 residues. The V gene's germline CDR1 is SGHAT and CDR2 FQNNGV. The CDR3 DNA reads TGTGCCAGCAGCTCGCTCCGGCCTTTGAACACTGAAGCTTTCTTT. It codes for CASSSLRPLNTEAFF.

The table lists this clonotype with many counts. This chain links TRBV7-2 with TRBJ2-5; D not resolved. V was pared by 4 bases and J by 5 bases, with 8 bases between. Germline V CDR1 and CDR2: SGHTA, FQGNSA. This CDR3 is 12 amino acids long. CDR3 nucleotide sequence: TGTGCCAGCAGCTCAACTAAGGAGACCCAGTACTTC. Its translation is CASSSTKETQYF.

This clonotype occurred many times. The chain uses TRBV7-2 and TRBJ2-7; D gene unclear. The ends were cut back, 6 bases at V and 5 bases at J, with 8 bases in the middle. The CDR3 is 11 amino acids. CDR1 and CDR2 (germline): SGHTA, FQGNSA. In nucleotides, the CDR3 is TGTGCCAGCAGTTTAAGGAACGAGCAGTACTTC. It is translated as CASSLRNEQYF.

This clonotype was seen ten or more times. The CDR3 DNA reads as TGTGCCAGCAGCGAAAGGAGCTCCTACGAGCAGTACTTC. Amino acids: CASSERSSYEQYF. V gene TRBV12-3 or TRBV12-4 combines with J gene TRBJ2-7; D is undetermined. This CDR3 spans 13 amino acids. V was clipped by 6 bases and J by 0 bases, with 9 bases between them.

This clonotype occurred many times. The genes are TRBV29-1 and TRBJ2-2; D is possibly TRBD2 (5 bases). This CDR3 comprises 13 residues. With 5 bases removed from V and 6 bases from J, the gap between germline ends came to 13 bases. Germline V lookup: CDR1 SQVTM, CDR2 ANQGSEA. The CDR3 coding sequence is TGCAGCGTTCGGGCAGGAGGTGCCGGGGAGCTGTTTTTT. Translating it yields CSVRAGGAGELFF.

This clonotype was detected many times. This chain links TRBV6-2 or TRBV6-3 with TRBJ1-1; D remains ambiguous. Germline V gene sequence: CDR1 MNHEY, CDR2 SVGEGT. V lost 4 bases to trimming and J lost 4 bases, with 13 bases between them. CDR3 length: 14 residues. The CDR3 DNA reads as TGTGCCAGCAGTTGGCGAGAGGGATCCACTGAAGCTTTCTTT. This sequence encodes CASSWREGSTEAFF.

This clonotype was detected a few times. The chain is built from TRBV4-1 and TRBJ1-1; perhaps TRBD1 as D (5 bases). The CDR3 length is 14 residues. V was pared by 6 bases and J by 4 bases, with 15 bases between. Germline V CDR1 and CDR2: MGHRA, YSYEKL. CDR3 sequence reads: CASRVVGVATEAFF. The CDR3 DNA follows: TGCGCCAGCAGAGTGGTAGGGGTGGCCACTGAAGCTTTCTTT.

The chain is built from TRBV6-1 and TRBJ2-2; D may match TRBD1 or TRBD2 (6 bases each). Trimming removed 6 bases at V and 6 bases at J, with 14 bases between. Germline V gives CDR1 MNHNS, CDR2 SASEGT. There are 14 residues in the CDR3. The CDR3 nucleotides read TGTGCCAGCAGAACGGGGGCGGCCCCCGGGGAGCTGTTTTTT. Its protein is CASRTGAAPGELFF.